This T cell receptor (beta chain) comes out of a study of beta chain features in type 1 diabetes. The study, taken as a whole, reports: It was possible that PCR favored shorter templates, equally so in patients and controls. These data did not resolve whether HLA type affects TCRB rearrangement.

With regard to this clone: Its antigen is as yet unknown.

Every donor provided one heparinised blood draw, which averaged about 120 mL. Isolation of CD4+ naive, central memory, regulatory and stem cell-like memory cells was achieved by sorting via CD45RO/CCR7/CD25/CD127/CD95/CD27. The whole isolated RNA underwent reverse transcription, so sequencing captured expressed TCRB transcripts. The protocol was immunoSEQ multiplex PCR, while the TCRdb copy is restricted to in-frame clones and leaves out a portion. This sample has about 320,000 clones; around 13% occur once, and the top ten carry about 6.7%. V lost 3 bases, J lost 5 bases, and 13 bases lay in between. The CDR3 runs to 14 residues. CDR1 and CDR2 from the germline V gene are MDHEN and SYDVKM.

The chain couples TRBV28 to TRBJ1-1; possibly TRBD1 for D (6 bases). The source material was central memory CD4+ T cells from blood. The TCR comes from a man aged 25-40 years in good health. In nucleotides, the CDR3 is TGTGCCAGCAGTTTCCAAACAGGGTTTACTGAAGCTTTCTTT. Its translation is CASSFQTGFTEAFF. Complete variable domain (other parts from reference TRBV28 and TRBJ1-1): DVKVTQSSRYLVKRTGEKVFLECVQDMDHENMFWYRQDPGLGLRLIYFSYDVKMKEKGDIPEGYSVSREKKERFSLILESASTNQTSMYLCASSFQTGFTEAFFGQGTRLTVV.